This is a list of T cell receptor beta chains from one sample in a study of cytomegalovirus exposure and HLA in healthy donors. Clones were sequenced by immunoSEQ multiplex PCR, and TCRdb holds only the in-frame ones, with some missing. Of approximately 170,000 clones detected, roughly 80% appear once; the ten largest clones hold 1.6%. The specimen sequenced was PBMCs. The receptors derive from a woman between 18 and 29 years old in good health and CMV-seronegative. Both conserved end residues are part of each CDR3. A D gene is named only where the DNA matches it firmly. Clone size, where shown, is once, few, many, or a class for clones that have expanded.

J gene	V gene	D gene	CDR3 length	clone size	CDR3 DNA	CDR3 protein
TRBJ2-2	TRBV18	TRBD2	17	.	TGTGCCAGCTCACCTAAGGGACTAGCGGGAGGCACCGGGGAGCTGTTTTTT	CASSPKGLAGGTGELFF
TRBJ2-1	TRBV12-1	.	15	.	TGTGCCAGCAGCTTTACTAGCGGGAGTTACAATGAGCAGTTCTTC	CASSFTSGSYNEQFF
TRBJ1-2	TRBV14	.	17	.	TGTGCCAGCAGCCCCGAATTGGACACCCTAGGGGGCTATGGCTACACCTTC	CASSPELDTLGGYGYTF
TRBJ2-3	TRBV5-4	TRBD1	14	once	TGTGCCAGCAGCCAGGGACAGGGGACAGATACGCAGTATTTT	CASSQGQGTDTQYF
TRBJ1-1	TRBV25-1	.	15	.	TGTGCCAGCAGTGATTCTGGACGGAGGGACACTGAAGCTTTCTTT	CASSDSGRRDTEAFF
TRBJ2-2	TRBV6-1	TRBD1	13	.	TGTGCCAGCGGCAACAGGGGCACCGGGGAGCTGTTTTTT	CASGNRGTGELFF
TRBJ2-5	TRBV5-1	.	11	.	TGCGCCAGCAGACTAGCAGAGACCCAGTACTTC	CASRLAETQYF
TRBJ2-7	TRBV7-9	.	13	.	TGTGCCAGCAGCGAAGGGTCGGGGTCCGAGCAGTACTTC	CASSEGSGSEQYF
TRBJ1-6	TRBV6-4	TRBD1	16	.	TGTGCCAGCATAACGATAGGGGACAGGGGAACTTCACCCCTCCACTTT	CASITIGDRGTSPLHF
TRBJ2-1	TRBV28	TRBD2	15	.	TGTGCCAGCAAAGTGTGGGGGAGGGCCTCCAATGAGCAGTTCTTC	CASKVWGRASNEQFF
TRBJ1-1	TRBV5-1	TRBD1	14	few	TGCGCCAGCAGCCGACAGGGGCAGAACACTGAAGCTTTCTTT	CASSRQGQNTEAFF
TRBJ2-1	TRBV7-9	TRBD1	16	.	TGTGCCAGCAGCCCAGGGGCAGGGGGCAATTACCATGAGCAGTTCTTC	CASSPGAGGNYHEQFF
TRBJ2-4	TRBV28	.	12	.	TGTGCCAGCACCACGGTTTCGGGCATTCAGTACTTC	CASTTVSGIQYF
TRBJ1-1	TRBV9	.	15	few	TGTGCCAGCAGCGTAGGGGCGGGGCTGAACACTGAAGCTTTCTTT	CASSVGAGLNTEAFF
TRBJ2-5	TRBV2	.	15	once	TGTGCCAGCAGCTCACAGCCCCTTGGATGGGAGACCCAGTACTTC	CASSSQPLGWETQYF
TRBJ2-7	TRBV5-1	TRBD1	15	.	TGCGCCAGCAGCCTACGACAGGGGTCTCCCTACGAGCAGTACTTC	CASSLRQGSPYEQYF
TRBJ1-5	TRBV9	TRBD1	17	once	TGTGCCAGCAGCCGGGGACAGGGGCCCTATATTAATCAGCCCCAGCATTTT	CASSRGQGPYINQPQHF
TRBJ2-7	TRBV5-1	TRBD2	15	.	TGCGCCAGCAGCTCCCTTAGCGGGGGGGCAGACGAGCAGTACTTC	CASSSLSGGADEQYF
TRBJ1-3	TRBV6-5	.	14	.	TGTGCCAGCAGTTATGGGGCTTCTGGAAACACCATATATTTT	CASSYGASGNTIYF
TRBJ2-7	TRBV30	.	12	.	TGTGCCTGGAGTTATTTAGACTACGAGCAGTACTTC	CAWSYLDYEQYF
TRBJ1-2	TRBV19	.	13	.	TGTGCCAGTAGTATAGATACAGGCTCTGGCTACACCTTC	CASSIDTGSGYTF
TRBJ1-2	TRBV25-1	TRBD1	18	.	TGTGCCAGCAGTGAAATTGGGGACAGGGCCCCCACTAACTATGGCTACACCTTC	CASSEIGDRAPTNYGYTF
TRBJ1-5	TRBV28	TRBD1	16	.	TGTGCCAGCAGTTCGGGGGCCAGGGGGAAGGATCAGCCCCAGCATTTT	CASSSGARGKDQPQHF
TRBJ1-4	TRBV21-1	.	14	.	TGTGCCAGCACTAATGAAAGCGTGGATGAAAAACTGTTTTTT	CASTNESVDEKLFF
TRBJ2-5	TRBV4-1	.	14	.	TGCGCCAGCAGCCAACCGGGGGAAATAGAGACCCAGTACTTC	CASSQPGEIETQYF
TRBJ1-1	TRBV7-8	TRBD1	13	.	TGTGCCAGCAGCGTACAGGGGCCCACTGAAGCTTTCTTT	CASSVQGPTEAFF
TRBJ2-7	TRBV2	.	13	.	TGTGCCAGCAGTCCGTGGGACGCGGGAGAGCAGTACTTC	CASSPWDAGEQYF
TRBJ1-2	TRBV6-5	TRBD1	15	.	TGTGCCAGCAGTTCCTTTTACAGGGGCAGCTATGGCTACACCTTC	CASSSFYRGSYGYTF
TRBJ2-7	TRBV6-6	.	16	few	TGTGCCAGCAGTTACTCCTTACAGGGAATCAATTACGAGCAGTACTTC	CASSYSLQGINYEQYF
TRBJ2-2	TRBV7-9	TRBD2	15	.	TGTGCCAGCAGCCCGGGGGGGGTGAACACCGGGGAGCTGTTTTTT	CASSPGGVNTGELFF
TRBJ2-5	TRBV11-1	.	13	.	TGTGCCAGCAGCTTAGCAGCCTGGGAGACCCAGTACTTC	CASSLAAWETQYF
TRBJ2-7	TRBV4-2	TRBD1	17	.	TGTGCCAGCAGCCAAATCGGCTGGCCAGGGGGCGACCACGAGCAGTACTTC	CASSQIGWPGGDHEQYF
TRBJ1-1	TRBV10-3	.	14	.	TGTGCCATCAGTGAGTCGACAGGGAACACTGAAGCTTTCTTT	CAISESTGNTEAFF
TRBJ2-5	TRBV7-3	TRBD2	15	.	TGTGCCAGCAGCTTAAATGCGGGAGTGGGAGAGACCCAGTACTTC	CASSLNAGVGETQYF
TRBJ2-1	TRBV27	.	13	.	TGTGCCAGCAGTTTGTTTGGGGGGAACCCGCAGTTCTTC	CASSLFGGNPQFF
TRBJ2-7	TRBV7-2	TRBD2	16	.	TGTGCCAGCAGCGGCCAACCTAGCGGGAGGGGCCACGAGCAGTACTTC	CASSGQPSGRGHEQYF
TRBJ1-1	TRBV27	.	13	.	TGTGCCAGCAGTATTGACAGGAACACTGAAGCTTTCTTT	CASSIDRNTEAFF
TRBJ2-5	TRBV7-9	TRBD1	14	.	TGTGCCAGCAGCGCGAGACAGGGAGCGGAGACCCAGTACTTC	CASSARQGAETQYF
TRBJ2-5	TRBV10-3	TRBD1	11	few	TGTGCCATCGGGACAGAAGAGACCCAGTACTTC	CAIGTEETQYF
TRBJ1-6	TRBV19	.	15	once	TGTGCCAGTAGTATAGACGCAGGGAGGAATTCACCCCTCCACTTT	CASSIDAGRNSPLHF
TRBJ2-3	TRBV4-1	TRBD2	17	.	TGCGCCAGCAGCCGAGGACTAGCGGGGGGAGGGGGAGATACGCAGTATTTT	CASSRGLAGGGGDTQYF
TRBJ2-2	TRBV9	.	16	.	TGTGCCAGCAGCGTCGGAGGGACTGAGACGGCCGGGGAGCTGTTTTTT	CASSVGGTETAGELFF
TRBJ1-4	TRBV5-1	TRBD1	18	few	TGCGCCAGCAGCTTGGCCGGCCGGGACAGCCTCCGAAGTGAAAAACTGTTTTTT	CASSLAGRDSLRSEKLFF
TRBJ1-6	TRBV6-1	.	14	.	TGTGCCAGCTCCTCGGAGAGTCCCAATTCACCCCTCCACTTT	CASSSESPNSPLHF
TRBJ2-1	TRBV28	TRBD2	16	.	TGTGCCAGCAGTTTTCTTAGCGGGAATAACTACAATGAGCAGTTCTTC	CASSFLSGNNYNEQFF
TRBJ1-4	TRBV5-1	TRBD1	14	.	TGCGCCAGCAGCCCAGGGGGATCTAATGAAAAACTGTTTTTT	CASSPGGSNEKLFF
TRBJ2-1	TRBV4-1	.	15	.	TGCGCCAGCAGCCAAGTCACGGGGGACTACAATGAGCAGTTCTTC	CASSQVTGDYNEQFF
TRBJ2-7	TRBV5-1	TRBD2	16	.	TGCGCCAGCAGCGCCACGACTAGCGGGGGGGCCCACGAGCAGTACTTC	CASSATTSGGAHEQYF
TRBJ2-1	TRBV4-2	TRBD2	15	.	TGTGCCAGCAGCCATCGGACTAGCGGGCAGGATGAGCAGTTCTTC	CASSHRTSGQDEQFF
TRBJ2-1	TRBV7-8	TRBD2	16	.	TGTGCCAGCAGCTTATCGCTAGCGGGGAGTTACAATGAGCAGTTCTTC	CASSLSLAGSYNEQFF
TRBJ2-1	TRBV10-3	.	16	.	TGTGCCATCAGTGACCCGCGAAGGGGACTCTACAATGAGCAGTTCTTC	CAISDPRRGLYNEQFF
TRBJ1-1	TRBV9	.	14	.	TGTGCCAGCAGCCCGGGGGGGAGGAACACTGAAGCTTTCTTT	CASSPGGRNTEAFF
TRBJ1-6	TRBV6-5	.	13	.	TGTGCCAGCAGTTCCGGGTCTAATTCACCCCTCCACTTT	CASSSGSNSPLHF
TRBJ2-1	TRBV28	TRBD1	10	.	TGTGCCAGCAGTCAGGGACAGCCGTTCTTC	CASSQGQPFF
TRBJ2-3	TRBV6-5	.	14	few	TGTGCCAGCAGTGACGGGACTAGCACAGATACGCAGTATTTT	CASSDGTSTDTQYF
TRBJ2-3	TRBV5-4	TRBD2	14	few	TGTGCCAGCAGCTCCGGGACTAGCCCAGATACGCAGTATTTT	CASSSGTSPDTQYF
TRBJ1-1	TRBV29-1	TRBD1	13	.	TGCAGCGTTAAGGACAGGGGAAACACTGAAGCTTTCTTT	CSVKDRGNTEAFF
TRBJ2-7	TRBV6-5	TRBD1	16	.	TGTGCCAGCAGTTACGCGGGACAGGCGGATGGCTACGAGCAGTACTTC	CASSYAGQADGYEQYF
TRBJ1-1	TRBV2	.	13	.	TGTGCCAGCAGCGGCGGGAGGAACACTGAAGCTTTCTTT	CASSGGRNTEAFF